The 8 T cell receptor beta chains below come from one sample, sequenced in a study of cytomegalovirus exposure and HLA in healthy donors. PCR primers comprised 60 Vbeta and 13 Jbeta primers. Libraries were prepared by immunoSEQ multiplex PCR; TCRdb keeps only in-frame clonotypes and omits some of them. The profile covers about 100,000 clones, with roughly 73% appearing a single time and 7% to 8% taken by the ten largest. Sequencing was carried out using PBMCs. Every receptor here comes from a man aged 25-40 years in good health and CMV-seronegative.

This rearrangement joins TRBV6-1 to TRBJ2-7; tentatively, D is TRBD1 (7 bases). The V and J ends lost 2 bases and 5 bases respectively, with 16 bases between them. Germline lookup yields CDR1 MNHNS and CDR2 SASEGT. This CDR3 comprises 15 residues. CDR3 amino acids: CASSEWGVQGNEQYF. The CDR3 nucleotides are TGTGCCAGCAGTGAATGGGGGGTACAGGGGAACGAGCAGTACTTC.

The genes are TRBV15 and TRBJ2-5, with 11 bases identical to TRBD1. This CDR3 has 14 residues. Germline V gene lookup returns CDR1 LNHNV and CDR2 YYDKDF (reference sequence). J was trimmed by 4 bases and V by 6 bases; bases with no gene match: 4. CDR3 loop: CATSPDRGRETQYF. The CDR3 nucleotides read TGTGCCACCAGTCCGGACAGGGGGCGAGAGACCCAGTACTTC.

CDR3 in amino acids: CAISPQTTGNTIYF. The CDR3 coding sequence is TGTGCCATCAGTCCCCAGACAACTGGAAACACCATATATTTT. The V gene is TRBV10-3, the J gene TRBJ1-3; unclear D gene. Germline lookup yields CDR1 ENHRY and CDR2 SYGVKD. This CDR3 is 14 amino acids long. V lost 5 bases, J lost 2 bases, and 10 bases lay in between.

This clone turned up a few times. This sequence joins TRBV30 and TRBJ2-7; 14 nucleotides line up with TRBD2. Germline V gene sequence: CDR1 GTSNPN, CDR2 SVGIG (reference sequence). The CDR3 is 15 residues long. V lost 5 bases to trimming and J lost 4 bases; unmatched junction nucleotides: 7. CDR3 protein: CAWDEGTSGRYEQYF. The CDR3 nucleotides read TGTGCCTGGGACGAGGGGACTAGCGGGAGATACGAGCAGTACTTC.

This chain links TRBV7-3 with TRBJ2-2; 11 positions agree with TRBD1. This CDR3 comprises 17 residues. With 0 bases clipped from V and 4 bases from J, the junction kept 4 bases outside the gene matches. CDR1 is SGHTA, CDR2 FQGTGA, per germline. DNA of the CDR3: TGTGCCAGCAGCTTAACTGGGACAGGGGGTTCCACCGGGGAGCTGTTTTTT. Residues: CASSLTGTGGSTGELFF.

This chain joins TRBV7-9 and TRBJ1-5; TRBD1 aligns across 7 bases. Unmatched junction bases numbered 6, after V lost 5 bases and J lost 2 bases. This CDR3 region has 15 residues. Germline-derived CDR1 and CDR2 are SEHNR and FQNEAQ (reference sequence). CDR3: CASSGYGTGNQPQHF. The DNA for the CDR3 is TGTGCCAGCAGCGGATATGGGACAGGCAATCAGCCCCAGCATTTT.

The CDR3 region is CAWSVHGGNEQFF. Here the CDR3 DNA reads TGTGCCTGGAGTGTACACGGGGGGAATGAGCAGTTCTTC. The rearrangement joins TRBV30 to TRBJ2-1; 7 bases line up with TRBD2. V shed 0 bases, J shed 7 bases, and the junction held 3 bases outside the gene matches. CDR3 size: 13 residues. Germline-derived CDR1 and CDR2 are GTSNPN and SVGIG (reference sequence). The whole variable domain, remainder taken from reference TRBV30 and TRBJ2-1, is SQTIHQWPATLVQPVGSPLSLECTVEGTSNPNLYWYRQAAGRGLQLLFYSVGIGQISSEVPQNLSASRPQDRQFILSSKKLLLSDSGFYLCAWSVHGGNEQFFGPGTRLTVL.

This clone was counted between two and nine times. The J gene is TRBJ2-7, the V gene TRBV18, with D maybe TRBD1 (5 bases). This CDR3 has 13 residues. Germline loops: CDR1 KGHSH, CDR2 LQKENI. Trimming took 6 bases from V and 6 from J, leaving 15 bases between them. CDR3: CASSPGQGGEQYF. The CDR3 DNA reads TGTGCCAGCTCCCCAGGACAAGGCGGCGAGCAGTACTTC.